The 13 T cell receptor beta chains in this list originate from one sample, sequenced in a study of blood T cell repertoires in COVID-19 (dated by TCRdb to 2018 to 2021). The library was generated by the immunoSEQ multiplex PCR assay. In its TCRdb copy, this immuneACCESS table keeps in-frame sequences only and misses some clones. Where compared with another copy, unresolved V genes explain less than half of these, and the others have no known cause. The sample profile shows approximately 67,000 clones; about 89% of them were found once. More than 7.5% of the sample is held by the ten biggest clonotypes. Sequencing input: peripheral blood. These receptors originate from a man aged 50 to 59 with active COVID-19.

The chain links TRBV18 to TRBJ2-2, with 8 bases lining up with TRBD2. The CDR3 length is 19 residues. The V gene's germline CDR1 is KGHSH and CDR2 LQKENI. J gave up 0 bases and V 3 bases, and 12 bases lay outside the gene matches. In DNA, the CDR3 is TGTGCCAGCTCACCCACCGCGACTAGCGCCCGGTCGAACACCGGGGAGCTGTTTTTT. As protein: CASSPTATSARSNTGELFF.

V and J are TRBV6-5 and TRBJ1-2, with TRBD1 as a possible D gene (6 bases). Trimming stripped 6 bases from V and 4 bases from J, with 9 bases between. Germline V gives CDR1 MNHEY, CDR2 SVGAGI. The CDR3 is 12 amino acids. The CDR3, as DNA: TGTGCCAGCAGCACAGGGTTCTATGGCTACACCTTC. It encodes CASSTGFYGYTF.

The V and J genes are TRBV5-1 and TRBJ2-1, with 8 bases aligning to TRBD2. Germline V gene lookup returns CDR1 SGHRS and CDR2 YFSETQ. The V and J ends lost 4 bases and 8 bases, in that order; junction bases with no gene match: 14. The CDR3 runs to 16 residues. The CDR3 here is CASSPGLVVLGHEQFF. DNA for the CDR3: TGCGCCAGCAGCCCGGGACTAGTGGTTTTAGGGCATGAGCAGTTCTTC.

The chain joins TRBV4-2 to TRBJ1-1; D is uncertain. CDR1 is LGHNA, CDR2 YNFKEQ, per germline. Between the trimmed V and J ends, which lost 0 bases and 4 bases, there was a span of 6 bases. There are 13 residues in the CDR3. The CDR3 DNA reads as TGTGCCAGCAGCCAAGAATACACCACTGAAGCTTTCTTT. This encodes CASSQEYTTEAFF.

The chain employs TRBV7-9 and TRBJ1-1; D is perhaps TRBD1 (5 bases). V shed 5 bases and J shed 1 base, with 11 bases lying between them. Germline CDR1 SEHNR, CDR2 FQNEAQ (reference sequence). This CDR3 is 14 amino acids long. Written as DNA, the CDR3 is TGTGCCAGCAGCCTACTGACAGCGAACACTGAAGCTTTCTTT. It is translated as CASSLLTANTEAFF.

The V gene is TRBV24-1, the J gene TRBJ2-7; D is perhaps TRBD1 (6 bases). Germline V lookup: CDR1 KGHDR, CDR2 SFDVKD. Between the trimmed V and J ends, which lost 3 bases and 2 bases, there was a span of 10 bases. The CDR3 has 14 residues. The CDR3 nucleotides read TGTGCCACCAGTGATCCCGGACAGCCCTACGAGCAGTACTTC. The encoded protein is CATSDPGQPYEQYF.

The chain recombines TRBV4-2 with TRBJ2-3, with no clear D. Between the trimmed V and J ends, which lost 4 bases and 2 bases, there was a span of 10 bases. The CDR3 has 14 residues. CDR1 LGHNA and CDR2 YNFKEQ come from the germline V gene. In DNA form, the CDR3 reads TGTGCCAGCAGCCCCCTGGGCTCCACAGATACGCAGTATTTT. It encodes CASSPLGSTDTQYF.

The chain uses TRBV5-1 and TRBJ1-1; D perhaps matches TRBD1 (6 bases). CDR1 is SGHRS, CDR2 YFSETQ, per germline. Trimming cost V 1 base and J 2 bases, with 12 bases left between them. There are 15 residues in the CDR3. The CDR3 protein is CASSLRTGPNTEAFF. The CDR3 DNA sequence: TGCGCCAGCAGCTTGCGAACAGGGCCAAACACTGAAGCTTTCTTT.

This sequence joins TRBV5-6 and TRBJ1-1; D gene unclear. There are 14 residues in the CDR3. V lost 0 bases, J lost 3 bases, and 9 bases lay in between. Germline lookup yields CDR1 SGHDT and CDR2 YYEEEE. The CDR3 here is CASSLEEAYTEAFF. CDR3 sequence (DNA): TGTGCCAGCAGCTTGGAAGAGGCCTACACTGAAGCTTTCTTT.

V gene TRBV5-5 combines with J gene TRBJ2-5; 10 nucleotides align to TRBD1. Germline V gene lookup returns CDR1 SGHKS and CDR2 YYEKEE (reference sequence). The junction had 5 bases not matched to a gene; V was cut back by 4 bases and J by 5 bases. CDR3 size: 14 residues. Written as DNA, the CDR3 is TGTGCCAGCAGCCAGGGACAGGGGTGGGAGACCCAGTACTTC. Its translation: CASSQGQGWETQYF.

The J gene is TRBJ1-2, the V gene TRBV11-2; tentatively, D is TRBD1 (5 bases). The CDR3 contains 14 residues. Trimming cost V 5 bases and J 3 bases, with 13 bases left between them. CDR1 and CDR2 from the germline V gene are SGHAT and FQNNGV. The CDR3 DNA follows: TGTGCCAGCAGCCCGTTACAGGAAGACTATGGCTACACCTTC. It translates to CASSPLQEDYGYTF.

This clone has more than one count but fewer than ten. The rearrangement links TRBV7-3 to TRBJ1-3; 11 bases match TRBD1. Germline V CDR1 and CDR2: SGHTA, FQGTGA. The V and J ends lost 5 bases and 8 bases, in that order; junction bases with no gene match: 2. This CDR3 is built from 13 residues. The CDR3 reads CASSPGQGDTIYF. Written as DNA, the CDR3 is TGTGCCAGCAGCCCGGGACAGGGGGACACCATATATTTT.

DNA of the CDR3: TGTGCCATCAGACTACAGGACCTTGCGTCAAATTCACCCCTCCACTTT. It is translated as CAIRLQDLASNSPLHF. V is TRBV10-3 and J is TRBJ1-6; possible D gene TRBD1, 5 bases. The CDR3 is 16 amino acids. V was cut by 6 bases and J by 7 bases, with 19 bases left in between. The germline V gene encodes CDR1 ENHRY and CDR2 SYGVKD.